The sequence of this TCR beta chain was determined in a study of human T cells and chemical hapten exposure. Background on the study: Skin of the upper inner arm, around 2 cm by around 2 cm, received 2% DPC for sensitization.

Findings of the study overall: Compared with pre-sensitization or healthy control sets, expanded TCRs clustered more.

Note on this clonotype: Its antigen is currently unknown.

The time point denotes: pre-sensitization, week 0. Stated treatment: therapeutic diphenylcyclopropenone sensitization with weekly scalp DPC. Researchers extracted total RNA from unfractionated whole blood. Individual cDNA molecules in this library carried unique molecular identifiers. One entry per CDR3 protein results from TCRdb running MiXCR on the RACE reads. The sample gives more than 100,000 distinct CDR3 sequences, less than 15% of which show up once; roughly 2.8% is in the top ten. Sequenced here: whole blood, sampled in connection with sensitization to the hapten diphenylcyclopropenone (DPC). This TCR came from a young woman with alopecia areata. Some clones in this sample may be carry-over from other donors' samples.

The CDR3 DNA reads TGTGCCAGCAGTCAGGACAGGTCCAACACTGAAGCTTTCTTT. Translation: CASSQDRSNTEAFF. The rearrangement joins TRBV6-6 to TRBJ1-1, with 7 bases lining up with TRBD1. The CDR3 is 14 residues long. Germline V gives CDR1 MNHNY, CDR2 SVGAGI (reference sequence). V was pared by 5 bases and J by 2 bases, with 5 bases of the junction left unmatched.